This is a list of T cell receptor beta chains from one sample in a study of cytomegalovirus exposure and HLA in healthy donors. Assay used: immunoSEQ multiplex PCR; TCRdb lists only in-frame clones, some missing. The sample shows around 150,000 clones, approximately 80% of them seen only once. The sequenced sample was PBMCs. These receptors all stem from a man in his forties in good health and CMV-seropositive. Both conserved end residues are part of each CDR3. The order of the fields is D gene, J gene, V gene, CDR3 protein. The D gene is left open where the match is weak.

D: NA; J: TRBJ1-5; V: TRBV10-3; CDR3: CAISRDNLNQPQHF
D: TRBD2; J: TRBJ2-7; V: TRBV6-5; CDR3: CARPRLAEYYEQYF
D: NA; J: TRBJ2-1; V: TRBV25-1; CDR3: CASSESKMSSYNEQFF
D: TRBD1; J: TRBJ2-7; V: TRBV4-3; CDR3: CASSQAINRGYEQYF
D: NA; J: TRBJ1-2; V: TRBV12-5; CDR3: CASGIGGGFGYGYTF
D: NA; J: TRBJ2-1; V: TRBV11-2; CDR3: CASSLSLANEQFF
D: NA; J: TRBJ1-1; V: TRBV5-6; CDR3: CASSQQVNTEAFF
D: TRBD2; J: TRBJ2-7; V: TRBV7-2; CDR3: CASTERGPYEQYF
D: NA; J: TRBJ1-1; V: TRBV5-5; CDR3: CASSLSLLNTEAFF
D: TRBD2; J: TRBJ2-5; V: TRBV7-9; CDR3: CASSNGLAGVLETQYF
D: TRBD1; J: TRBJ2-7; V: TRBV27; CDR3: CASSLGASRGYEQYF
D: TRBD1; J: TRBJ1-2; V: TRBV12-5; CDR3: CASGPTGTALYGYTF
D: TRBD1; J: TRBJ2-7; V: TRBV9; CDR3: CASSVSAGTGSYEQYF
D: NA; J: TRBJ2-5; V: TRBV15; CDR3: CATSRVRLGVGTQYF
D: NA; J: TRBJ2-7; V: TRBV29-1; CDR3: CSVHGGFLSYEQYF
D: TRBD2; J: TRBJ2-1; V: TRBV2; CDR3: CASSSGRGEQFF
D: NA; J: TRBJ1-2; V: TRBV5-1; CDR3: CASSFTVNYGYTF
D: NA; J: TRBJ1-5; V: TRBV27; CDR3: CASSLLGSNQPQHF
D: NA; J: TRBJ2-1; V: TRBV5-1; CDR3: CASSSATAISSEQFF
D: TRBD1; J: TRBJ1-1; V: TRBV29-1; CDR3: CSAQGKYTEAFF
D: TRBD2; J: TRBJ2-1; V: TRBV5-1; CDR3: CASSLGLASNNEQFF
D: NA; J: TRBJ1-2; V: TRBV15; CDR3: CATSTDTYGYTF
D: NA; J: TRBJ2-3; V: TRBV29-1; CDR3: CSVGQGLGDTQYF
D: TRBD1; J: TRBJ2-3; V: TRBV4-1; CDR3: CASSQFVSGTGGSDTQYF
D: TRBD2; J: TRBJ2-7; V: TRBV5-4; CDR3: CASSLGGALGLAGSIHEQYF
D: TRBD1; J: TRBJ2-5; V: TRBV4-1; CDR3: CASSPGQGISTETQYF
D: NA; J: TRBJ2-5; V: TRBV5-4; CDR3: CASRITTDQETQYF
D: TRBD1; J: TRBJ2-5; V: TRBV5-6; CDR3: CASRQQGFTETQYF
D: NA; J: TRBJ1-5; V: TRBV2; CDR3: CASQDSNQPQHF
D: NA; J: TRBJ2-2; V: TRBV10-3; CDR3: CAIPGQTNTGELFF
D: NA; J: TRBJ2-1; V: TRBV21-1; CDR3: CASSKVGGPQGREQFF
D: NA; J: TRBJ2-7; V: TRBV5-3; CDR3: CAGGLSDEQYF
D: NA; J: TRBJ2-5; V: TRBV7-9; CDR3: CASSETLRRETQYF
D: TRBD1; J: TRBJ2-7; V: TRBV5-1; CDR3: CASSLGAGQGYEQYF
D: TRBD1; J: TRBJ1-1; V: TRBV7-8; CDR3: CASSLQQGAMMNTEAFF
D: TRBD2; J: TRBJ2-7; V: TRBV6-5; CDR3: CASSPTGTRDEQYF
D: TRBD1; J: TRBJ2-7; V: TRBV19; CDR3: CASSTGTGYYEQYF
D: NA; J: TRBJ2-7; V: TRBV7-8; CDR3: CASSLALGRGYEQYF
D: NA; J: TRBJ2-2; V: TRBV5-1; CDR3: CASSRTETGELFF
D: NA; J: TRBJ2-7; V: TRBV4-3; CDR3: CASSQGGGPSYEQYF
D: TRBD1; J: TRBJ2-7; V: TRBV25-1; CDR3: CASSEGRTGGNYEQYF
D: TRBD1; J: TRBJ1-2; V: TRBV19; CDR3: CASSILPFTTGRYGYTF
D: TRBD1; J: TRBJ1-2; V: TRBV9; CDR3: CASSVGGQRSGYTF
D: NA; J: TRBJ2-7; V: TRBV5-1; CDR3: CASSLEPWQGSSYEQYF